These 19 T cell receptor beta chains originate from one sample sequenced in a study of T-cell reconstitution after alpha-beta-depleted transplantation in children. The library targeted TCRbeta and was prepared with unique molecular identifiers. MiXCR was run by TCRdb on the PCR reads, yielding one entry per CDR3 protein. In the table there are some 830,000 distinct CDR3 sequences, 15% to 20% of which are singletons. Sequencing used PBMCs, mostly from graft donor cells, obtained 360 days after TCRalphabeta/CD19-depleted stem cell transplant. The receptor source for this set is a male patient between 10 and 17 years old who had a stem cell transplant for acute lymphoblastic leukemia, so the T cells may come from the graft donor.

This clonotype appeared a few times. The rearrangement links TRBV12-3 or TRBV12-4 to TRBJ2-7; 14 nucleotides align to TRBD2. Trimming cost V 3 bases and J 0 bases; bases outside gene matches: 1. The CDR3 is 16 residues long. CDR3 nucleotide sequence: TGTGCCAGCAGTTTCGGGACTAGCGGGAGCTCCTACGAGCAGTACTTC. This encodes CASSFGTSGSSYEQYF.

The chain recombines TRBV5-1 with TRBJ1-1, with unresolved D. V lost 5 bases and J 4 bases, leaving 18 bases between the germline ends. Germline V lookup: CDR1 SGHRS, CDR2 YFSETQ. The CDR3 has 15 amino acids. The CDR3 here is CASSFGTARFTEAFF. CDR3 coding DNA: TGCGCCAGCAGTTTTGGTACGGCCCGGTTCACTGAAGCTTTCTTT.

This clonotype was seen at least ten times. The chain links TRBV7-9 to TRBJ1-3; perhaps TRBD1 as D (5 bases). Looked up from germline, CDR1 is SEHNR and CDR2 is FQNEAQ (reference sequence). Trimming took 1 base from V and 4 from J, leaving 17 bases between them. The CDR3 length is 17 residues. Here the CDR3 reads CASSLVGLPGPGNTIYF. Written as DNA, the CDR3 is TGTGCCAGCAGCTTAGTTGGACTTCCGGGACCAGGAAACACCATATATTTT.

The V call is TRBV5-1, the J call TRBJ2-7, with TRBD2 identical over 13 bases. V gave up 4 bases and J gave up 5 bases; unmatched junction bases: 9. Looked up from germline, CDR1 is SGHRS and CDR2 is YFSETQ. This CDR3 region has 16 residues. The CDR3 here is CASSPRTSGSLHEQYF. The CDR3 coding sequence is TGCGCCAGCAGCCCAAGGACTAGCGGGAGTTTGCACGAGCAGTACTTC.

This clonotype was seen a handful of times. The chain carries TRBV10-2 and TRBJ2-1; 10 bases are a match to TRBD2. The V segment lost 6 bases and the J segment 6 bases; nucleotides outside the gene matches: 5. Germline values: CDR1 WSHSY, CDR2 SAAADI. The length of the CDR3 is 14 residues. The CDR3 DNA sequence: TGCGCCAGCAGGGCTAGCGGGAGCAGCAATGAGCAGTTCTTC. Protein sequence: CASRASGSSNEQFF.

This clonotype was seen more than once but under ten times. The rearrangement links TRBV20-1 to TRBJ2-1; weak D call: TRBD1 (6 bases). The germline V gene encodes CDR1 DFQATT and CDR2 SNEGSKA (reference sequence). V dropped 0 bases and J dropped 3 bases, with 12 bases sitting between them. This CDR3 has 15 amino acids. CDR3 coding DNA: TGCAGTGCTAGAGATCGGCAGGGGAACTACAATGAGCAGTTCTTC. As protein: CSARDRQGNYNEQFF.

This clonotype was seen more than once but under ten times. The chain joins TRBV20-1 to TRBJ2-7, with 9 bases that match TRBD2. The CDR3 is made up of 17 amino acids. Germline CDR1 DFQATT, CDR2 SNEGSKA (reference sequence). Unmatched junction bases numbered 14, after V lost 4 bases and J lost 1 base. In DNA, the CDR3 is TGCAGTGCTACCCGAGGGGCGGGAGGGCCTTTGTCCTACGAGCAGTACTTC. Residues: CSATRGAGGPLSYEQYF.

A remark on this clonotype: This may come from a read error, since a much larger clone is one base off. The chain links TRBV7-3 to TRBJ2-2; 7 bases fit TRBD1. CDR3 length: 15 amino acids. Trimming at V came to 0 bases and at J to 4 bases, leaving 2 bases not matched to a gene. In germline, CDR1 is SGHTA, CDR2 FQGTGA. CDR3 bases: TGTGCCAGCAGCTTAACGTCAGGGGGCACCGGGGAGCTGTTTTTT. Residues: CASSLTSGGTGELFF.

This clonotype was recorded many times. The CDR3 bases are TGTGCCTGGAGCCCCGGGAACACTGAAGCTTTCTTT. Amino acids: CAWSPGNTEAFF. The rearrangement joins TRBV30 to TRBJ1-1; D unresolved. CDR1 and CDR2 from the germline V gene are GTSNPN and SVGIG (reference sequence). The V end lost 3 bases, the J end lost 1 base, and 6 bases lay between the germline ends. This CDR3 contains 12 residues. The full variable domain, rest sourced from reference TRBV30 and TRBJ1-1, is SQTIHQWPATLVQPVGSPLSLECTVEGTSNPNLYWYRQAAGRGLQLLFYSVGIGQISSEVPQNLSASRPQDRQFILSSKKLLLSDSGFYLCAWSPGNTEAFFGQGTRLTVV.

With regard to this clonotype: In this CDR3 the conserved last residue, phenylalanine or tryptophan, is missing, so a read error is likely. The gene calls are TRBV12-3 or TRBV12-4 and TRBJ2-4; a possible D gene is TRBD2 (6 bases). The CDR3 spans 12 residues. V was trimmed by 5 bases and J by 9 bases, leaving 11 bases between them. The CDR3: CASSIRRGIQYL. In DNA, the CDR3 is TGTGCCAGCAGTATCAGGAGGGGCATTCAGTACCTC.

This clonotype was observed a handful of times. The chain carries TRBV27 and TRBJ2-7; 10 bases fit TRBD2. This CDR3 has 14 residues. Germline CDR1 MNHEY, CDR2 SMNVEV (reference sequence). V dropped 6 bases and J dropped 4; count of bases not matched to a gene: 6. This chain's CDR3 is CASRTGLARYEQYF. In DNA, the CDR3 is TGTGCCAGCAGGACGGGACTAGCGCGGTACGAGCAGTACTTC.

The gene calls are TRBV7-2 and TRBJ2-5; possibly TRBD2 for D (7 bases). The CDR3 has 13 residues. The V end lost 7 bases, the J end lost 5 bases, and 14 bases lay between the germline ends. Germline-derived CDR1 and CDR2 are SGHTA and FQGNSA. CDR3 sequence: CASTIQGGETQYF. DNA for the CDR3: TGTGCCAGCACGATACAGGGAGGGGAGACCCAGTACTTC.

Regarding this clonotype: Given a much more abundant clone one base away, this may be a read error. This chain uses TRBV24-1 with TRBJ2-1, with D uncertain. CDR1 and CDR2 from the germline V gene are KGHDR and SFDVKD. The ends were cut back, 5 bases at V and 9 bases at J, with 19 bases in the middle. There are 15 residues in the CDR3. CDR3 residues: CATSGRGTYRSEQFF. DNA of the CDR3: TGTGCCACCAGTGGCCGTGGTACGTATCGTAGTGAGCAGTTCTTC.

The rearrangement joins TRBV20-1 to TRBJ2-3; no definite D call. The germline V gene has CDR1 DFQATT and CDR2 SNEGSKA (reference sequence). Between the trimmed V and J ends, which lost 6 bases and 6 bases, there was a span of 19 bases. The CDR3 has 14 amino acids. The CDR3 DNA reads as TGCAGTGCCCCAAGCCGTTTCAAAGGGGATACGCAGTATTTT. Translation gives CSAPSRFKGDTQYF.

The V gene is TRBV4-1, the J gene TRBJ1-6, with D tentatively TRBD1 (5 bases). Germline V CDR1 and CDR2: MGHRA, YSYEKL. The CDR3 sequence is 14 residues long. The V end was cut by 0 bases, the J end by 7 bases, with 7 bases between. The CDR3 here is CASSQEWGNSPLHF. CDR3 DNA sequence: TGCGCCAGCAGCCAAGAGTGGGGGAATTCACCCCTCCACTTT.

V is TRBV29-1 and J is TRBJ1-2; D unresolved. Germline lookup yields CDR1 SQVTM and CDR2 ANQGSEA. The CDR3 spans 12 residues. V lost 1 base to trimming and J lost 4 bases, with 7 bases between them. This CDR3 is CSVEGVRYGYTF. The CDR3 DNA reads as TGCAGCGTTGAAGGGGTCCGCTATGGCTACACCTTC.

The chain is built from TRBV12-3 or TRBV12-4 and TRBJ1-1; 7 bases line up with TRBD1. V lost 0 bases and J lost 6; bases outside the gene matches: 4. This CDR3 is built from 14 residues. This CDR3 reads CASSLATGRSEAFF. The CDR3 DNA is TGTGCCAGCAGTTTAGCGACAGGGAGGTCTGAAGCTTTCTTT.

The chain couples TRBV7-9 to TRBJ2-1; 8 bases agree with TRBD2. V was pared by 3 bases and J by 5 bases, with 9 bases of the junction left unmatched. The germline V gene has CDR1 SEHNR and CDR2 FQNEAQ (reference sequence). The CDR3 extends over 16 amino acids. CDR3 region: CASSFGGAGVNNEQFF. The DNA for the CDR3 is TGTGCCAGCAGCTTCGGGGGAGCGGGAGTAAACAATGAGCAGTTCTTC.

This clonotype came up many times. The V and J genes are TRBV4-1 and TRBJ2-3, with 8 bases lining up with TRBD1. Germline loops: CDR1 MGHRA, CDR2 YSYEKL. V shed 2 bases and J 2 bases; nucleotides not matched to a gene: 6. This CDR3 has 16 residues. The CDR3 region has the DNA TGCGCCAGCAGCCAAATAGGACAGGGTGACACAGATACGCAGTATTTT. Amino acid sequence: CASSQIGQGDTDTQYF.